This T cell receptor (beta chain) was identified in a study of control samples from healthy donors and cancer patients. V dropped 6 bases and J dropped 7 bases, with 12 bases sitting between them. Per germline, CDR1 MNHEY and CDR2 SVGAGI. The CDR3 spans 12 residues. Only in-frame clones appear in the TCRdb table, and some are missing; sequencing was by immunoSEQ multiplex PCR. The sample has approximately 74,000 clones; approximately 94% are singletons. Sequencing used blood. The chain couples TRBV6-5 to TRBJ1-2; D may be TRBD1 (5 bases). The sequence derives from a woman between 25 and 40 years old in good health. CDR3 loop: CASSQGRSGYTF. CDR3 DNA sequence: TGTGCCAGCAGCCAGGGTAGGAGTGGCTACACCTTC.